This T cell receptor beta chain was sequenced for a study of T-cell reconstitution after alpha-beta-depleted transplantation in children. Whole-study findings and limits: Reported findings indicate that, about two months after transplant, alpha-beta T cells came from several hundred expanded clones, which were derived from non-depleted graft cells. From surviving recipient T cells and thymic progenitors came the high day-60 TCRbeta diversity observed in some patients. One year post-transplant, T-cell counts and diversity were largely derived from T cells produced anew.

Researchers prepared the TCRbeta library using unique molecular identifiers, the study reports. Each CDR3 protein is one row after TCRdb ran MiXCR on the PCR reads. This sample has about 1,000,000 distinct CDR3 sequences, with about 31% found just once. This clonotype was detected a few times. What it recognizes is unknown. The CDR3 covers 13 residues. The ends were cut back, 3 bases at V and 8 bases at J, with 11 bases in the middle. The TCR originated in a boy less than two years old who had a stem cell transplant for SCID, so the T cells may come from the graft donor. The rearrangement uses TRBV12-3 or TRBV12-4 and TRBJ2-1; D remains ambiguous. The sample was PBMCs, mostly from graft donor cells, taken 360 days after TCRalphabeta/CD19-depleted stem cell transplant. CDR3 DNA: TGTGCCAGCAGTTTGGGTAGGCAGGATGAGCAGTTCTTC. It encodes CASSLGRQDEQFF.